The clone carrying this T cell receptor (beta chain) was seen ten or more times. This sample was taken from a study of neurological immune-mediated disorders. This CDR3 spans 15 amino acids. Germline CDR1 ENHRY, CDR2 SYGVKD. V lost 5 bases, J lost 5 bases, and 10 bases stayed unmatched. From the 5' RACE reads, TCRdb called clonotypes with MiXCR, one entry per CDR3 protein. This repertoire shows tens of thousands of distinct CDR3 sequences, nearly 3.5% found once; its top ten account for approximately 3.7%. The sample taken for sequencing was PBMCs. The TCR originated in a man in his forties with multiple sclerosis. This rearrangement joins TRBV10-3 to TRBJ2-7; TRBD2 matches at 9 bases. The CDR3 is CAISLAGEYIDEQYF. CDR3 sequence (DNA): TGTGCCATCAGTTTAGCGGGAGAGTACATAGACGAGCAGTACTTC.